This TCR beta chain was profiled in a study of beta chain features in type 1 diabetes. The germline V gene encodes CDR1 LNHNV and CDR2 YYDKDF (reference sequence). V lost 3 bases and J 1 base, leaving 12 bases between the germline ends. The CDR3 is made up of 15 amino acids. Reverse transcribing all isolated RNA meant expressed TCRB transcripts were sequenced. The repertoire was sequenced with immunoSEQ multiplex PCR; TCRdb's copy has only in-frame clones and lacks some. The table shows around 300,000 clones, with approximately 9.9% occurring only once. Study-wide points: No resolution was reached here on whether HLA type influences TCRB rearrangement. Type 1 diabetes patients showed fewer insertions and more deletions at VDJ junctions. Amplification by PCR could prefer shorter templates, with the same effect in patients and controls. Researchers cautioned that cDNA sequencing could over-represent cells with high TCR expression.

Of note for this clone: Antigen unknown.

The sample consisted of naive CD4+ T cells from blood. This clonotype was obtained from a woman between 25 and 40 years old in good health. The chain employs TRBV15 and TRBJ2-5; TRBD2 is a possible D gene (6 bases). CDR3 coding DNA: TGTGCCACCAGCAGTATGGGACTTTCCCAAGAGACCCAGTACTTC. Protein: CATSSMGLSQETQYF.